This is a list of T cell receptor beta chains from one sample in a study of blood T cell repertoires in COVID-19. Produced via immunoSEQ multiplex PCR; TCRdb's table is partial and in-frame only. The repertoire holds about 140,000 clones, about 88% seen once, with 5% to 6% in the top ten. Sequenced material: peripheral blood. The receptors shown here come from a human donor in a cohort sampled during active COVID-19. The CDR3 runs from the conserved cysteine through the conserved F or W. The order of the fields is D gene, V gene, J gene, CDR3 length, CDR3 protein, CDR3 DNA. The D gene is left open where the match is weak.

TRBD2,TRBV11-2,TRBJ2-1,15,CASSKGASGSNEQFF,TGTGCCAGCAGCAAGGGGGCTAGCGGGAGCAATGAGCAGTTCTTC
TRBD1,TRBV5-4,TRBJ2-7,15,CASSPQGTGNSEQYF,TGTGCCAGCAGCCCCCAGGGGACAGGGAATAGCGAGCAGTACTTC
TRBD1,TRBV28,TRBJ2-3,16,CASSDLGQLATDTQYF,TGTGCCAGCAGTGATCTGGGACAGTTGGCGACAGATACGCAGTATTTT
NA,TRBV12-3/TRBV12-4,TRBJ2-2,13,CASSSPGTGELFF,TGTGCCAGCAGTTCCCCGGGCACCGGGGAGCTGTTTTTT
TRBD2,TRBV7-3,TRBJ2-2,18,CASSLSGGGEGPTGELFF,TGTGCCAGCAGCTTATCCGGGGGTGGGGAGGGCCCCACCGGGGAGCTGTTTTTT
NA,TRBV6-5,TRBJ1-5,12,CASRRGNQPQHF,TGTGCCAGCCGGCGGGGCAATCAGCCCCAGCATTTT
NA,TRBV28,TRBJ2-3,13,CASSLKGADTQYF,TGTGCCAGCAGTTTGAAGGGGGCAGATACGCAGTATTTT
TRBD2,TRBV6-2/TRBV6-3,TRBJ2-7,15,CASSSRTSGMYEQYF,TGTGCCAGCAGTTCTCGGACTAGCGGGATGTACGAGCAGTACTTC
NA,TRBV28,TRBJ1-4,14,CASSLKAGGEKLFF,TGTGCCAGCAGTTTAAAGGCCGGCGGTGAAAAACTGTTTTTT
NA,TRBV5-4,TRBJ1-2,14,CASSLAGQKFGYTF,TGTGCCAGCAGCTTGGCAGGACAGAAGTTTGGCTACACCTTC